Below, 15 T cell receptor beta chains from the same sample are listed, as sequenced in a study of T cell repertoires in cytomegalovirus infection. The antigens for these receptors are not known. MiXCR, run by TCRdb on the reads, gives a single entry per CDR3 protein. The data hold some 500,000 distinct CDR3 sequences, with 33% observed a single time. The sequencing here drew on cultured PBMCs, taken from culture after CMV antigen stimulation. The origin of the receptors is a human donor in good health (CMV status not recorded). Some clones in this sample may be carry-over from other donors' samples.

The chain recombines TRBV5-1 with TRBJ1-6; 8 bases match TRBD1. Germline CDR1 is SGHRS and CDR2 is YFSETQ. The CDR3 sequence is 15 residues long. The J segment lost 10 bases and the V segment lost 1 base, leaving 7 bases of the junction unmatched. CDR3 sequence: CASSLKDREKSPLHF. DNA of the CDR3: TGCGCCAGCAGCTTGAAGGACAGGGAAAAGTCACCCCTCCACTTT.

The V call is TRBV28, the J call TRBJ2-3; 7 bases are a match to TRBD1. The V gene's germline CDR1 is MDHEN and CDR2 SYDVKM. The CDR3 is 16 amino acids. The trim removed 7 bases at V and 1 base at J, leaving 11 bases unmatched. The chain's CDR3 is CASNTPTGRGTDTQYF. In nucleotides, the CDR3 is TGTGCCAGCAATACTCCGACAGGGCGAGGCACAGATACGCAGTATTTT.

The chain recombines TRBV6-6 with TRBJ1-2, with a tentative D call TRBD1 (6 bases). V dropped 2 bases and J dropped 4 bases, with 8 bases sitting between them. CDR3 length: 13 amino acids. Germline lookup yields CDR1 MNHNY and CDR2 SVGAGI (reference sequence). CDR3 sequence: CASSYLQGYGYTF. The CDR3 nucleotides read TGTGCCAGCAGTTACCTACAGGGCTATGGCTACACCTTC.

This clonotype was picked up a small number of times. This chain links TRBV20-1 with TRBJ1-1, with D possibly matching TRBD1 (6 bases). With 6 bases removed from V and 4 bases from J, the gap between germline ends came to 12 bases. Germline V gives CDR1 DFQATT, CDR2 SNEGSKA (reference sequence). CDR3 length: 12 residues. CDR3 DNA: TGCAGTGCCAGTCAGGGGCGCACTGAAGCTTTCTTT. This codes for CSASQGRTEAFF.

This clonotype was seen at least ten times. The J gene is TRBJ2-3, the V gene TRBV11-2; 7 nucleotides line up with TRBD2. The germline V gene encodes CDR1 SGHAT and CDR2 FQNNGV. J lost 0 bases, V lost 3 bases, and 9 bases had no gene match. The length of the CDR3 is 17 residues. The CDR3 DNA is TGTGCCAGCAGCTTCCCGGAACTAGCGTCTAGCACAGATACGCAGTATTTT. It translates to CASSFPELASSTDTQYF.

The rearrangement joins TRBV24-1 to TRBJ2-7; 10 positions match TRBD1. The CDR3 is made up of 15 amino acids. V shed 3 bases and J 4 bases; nucleotides not matched to a gene: 5. The germline gives CDR1 KGHDR, CDR2 SFDVKD. The CDR3 nucleotides are TGTGCCACCAGTGATCCCCGGGACAGGGGTTACGAGCAGTACTTC. The encoded protein is CATSDPRDRGYEQYF.

This clonotype has a handful of counts. This chain links TRBV7-2 with TRBJ2-1; 8 bases are a match to TRBD2. Per germline, CDR1 SGHTA and CDR2 FQGNSA. The CDR3 totals 15 residues. Trimming took 3 bases from V and 8 from J; bases not matched to a gene: 9. This chain's CDR3 is CASSFGTRVWDEQFF. DNA of the CDR3: TGTGCCAGCAGCTTCGGGACTAGGGTCTGGGATGAGCAGTTCTTC.

The chain has TRBV19 and TRBJ2-1; no clear D. The V end lost 3 bases, the J end lost 0 bases, and 15 bases lay between the germline ends. The CDR3 has 17 amino acids. The germline gives CDR1 LNHDA, CDR2 SQIVND (reference sequence). CDR3 residues: CASSISFGGSSYNEQFF. In DNA form, the CDR3 reads TGTGCCAGTAGTATTTCGTTTGGCGGCTCCTCCTACAATGAGCAGTTCTTC.

There are a few counts of this clonotype. The genes are TRBV6-1 and TRBJ2-3; 13 nucleotides align to TRBD2. V lost 5 bases, J lost 1 base, and 9 bases stayed unmatched. CDR3 size: 18 residues. CDR1 is MNHNS, CDR2 SASEGT, per germline. The DNA of the CDR3 is TGTGCCAGCAGTACCCTACTAGCGGGAGGGCTGGGCACAGATACGCAGTATTTT. It translates to CASSTLLAGGLGTDTQYF.

About this clonotype: One end of the junction does not line up with germline, which may come from a read error. The rearrangement links TRBV4-1 to TRBJ2-3, with 7 bases fitting TRBD2. The CDR3 has 18 residues. Germline V gene lookup returns CDR1 MGHRA and CDR2 YSYEKL. The CDR3 DNA reads TGCGCCAGCAGCCAAGATAGTGCCGGACTAGGGAGGTCAGATACGCAGTCTTTT. Translating gives CASSQDSAGLGRSDTQSF.

This sequence joins TRBV7-2 and TRBJ2-6; D is undetermined. CDR3 length equals 14 residues. V was cut by 8 bases and J by 3 bases, with 11 bases left in between. The germline CDR1 and CDR2 sequences are SGHTA and FQGNSA. In DNA form, the CDR3 reads TGTGCCAGCGATCGAGATGGTGGGGCCAACGTCCTGACTTTC. Residues: CASDRDGGANVLTF.

The chain couples TRBV27 to TRBJ1-4; 7 bases are a match to TRBD1. Looked up from germline, CDR1 is MNHEY and CDR2 is SMNVEV (reference sequence). V shed 5 bases, J shed 6 bases, and the junction held 6 bases outside the gene matches. The length of the CDR3 is 14 residues. In DNA form, the CDR3 reads TGTGCCAGCAGTCTGATCGGGACAGATGAAAAACTGTTTTTT. It specifies CASSLIGTDEKLFF.

This clonotype was seen ten or more times. The chain has TRBV4-2 and TRBJ2-7; 11 bases line up with TRBD1. Trimming took 4 bases from V and 5 from J; bases not matched to a gene: 7. Germline V gives CDR1 LGHNA, CDR2 YNFKEQ. The length of the CDR3 is 15 residues. CDR3 amino acids: CASSRHEGQGDEQYF. CDR3 bases: TGTGCCAGCAGCCGCCACGAGGGACAGGGGGACGAGCAGTACTTC.

This clonotype was recorded at least ten times. The rearrangement joins TRBV7-2 to TRBJ1-1, with a tentative D call TRBD1 (6 bases). CDR1 is SGHTA and CDR2 is FQGNSA in the germline V gene. V shed 2 bases and J shed 1 base, with 14 bases lying between them. This CDR3 is 16 amino acids long. The CDR3, as DNA: TGTGCCAGCAGCTTATTGGGGGGGCAACCGAACACTGAAGCTTTCTTT. This translates into CASSLLGGQPNTEAFF.

This chain uses TRBV19 with TRBJ2-3; 10 nucleotides agree with TRBD2. Germline V gives CDR1 LNHDA, CDR2 SQIVND (reference sequence). The CDR3 runs to 16 residues. V shed 3 bases, J shed 2 bases, and the junction held 5 bases outside the gene matches. CDR3 residues: CASSIPSGGITDTQYF. The CDR3 nucleotides read TGTGCCAGTAGTATCCCTAGCGGGGGTATCACAGATACGCAGTATTTT.